Each of the 17 T cell receptor beta chains below was sequenced from the same sample in a study of T cell changes during pregnancy in multiple sclerosis. Here immunoSEQ multiplex PCR was the method, and the copy in TCRdb shows in-frame clones only, minus some. The sample contains 90,000 to 130,000 clones, roughly nine tenths of which appear only once. Here the sequenced sample was peripheral blood, taken in the third trimester of pregnancy. The receptors originated from a female donor with multiple sclerosis, enrolled in a pregnancy study.

This chain links TRBV6-1 with TRBJ1-2, with D hard to call. In germline, CDR1 is MNHNS, CDR2 SASEGT. This CDR3 comprises 11 residues. V was shortened by 5 bases and J by 1 base, with 2 bases between the two germline ends. The CDR3 DNA is TGTGCCAGCAGTCATAACTATGGCTACACCTTC. It yields the protein CASSHNYGYTF.

The chain combines TRBV2 with TRBJ1-1, with TRBD1 identical over 11 bases. Germline CDR1 SNHLY, CDR2 FYNNEI. The CDR3 contains 16 residues. V lost 6 bases to trimming and J lost 10 bases; unmatched junction nucleotides: 16. CDR3 loop: CASRDPGTGGPRRAFF. The CDR3 bases are TGTGCCAGCAGAGATCCGGGGACAGGGGGACCCCGGCGAGCTTTCTTT.

This chain links TRBV19 with TRBJ2-3; TRBD2 agrees at 10 bases. CDR3 length: 16 amino acids. Germline V gives CDR1 LNHDA, CDR2 SQIVND (reference sequence). The J segment lost 1 base and the V segment lost 3 bases, leaving 4 bases of the junction unmatched. CDR3 bases: TGTGCCAGTAGTATTGGAGCGGGAGGGCGCACAGATACGCAGTATTTT. This codes for CASSIGAGGRTDTQYF.

The chain links TRBV27 to TRBJ1-5, with 7 bases identical to TRBD1. The junction had 10 bases not matched to a gene; V was cut back by 2 bases and J by 0 bases. Per the germline V gene, CDR1 is MNHEY and CDR2 is SMNVEV (reference sequence). The CDR3 loop spans 18 amino acids. Here the CDR3 DNA reads TGTGCCAGCAGTTTAGGAGGACAGGCGTCCTATAGCAATCAGCCCCAGCATTTT. The encoded protein is CASSLGGQASYSNQPQHF.

DNA of the CDR3: TGTGCCAGTACTGGAGACAGGGGTATCGACACTGAAGCTTTCTTT. Translation gives CASTGDRGIDTEAFF. The rearrangement uses TRBV19 and TRBJ1-1; TRBD1 agrees at 8 bases. The germline V gene has CDR1 LNHDA and CDR2 SQIVND (reference sequence). Germline trimming cut 7 bases from V and 3 bases from J; bases unmatched to any gene: 10. The CDR3 loop spans 15 amino acids.

The chain uses TRBV7-2 and TRBJ2-1; 11 nucleotides agree with TRBD2. The V gene end was trimmed by 3 bases and the J gene end by 7 bases; junction bases not matched to a gene: 8. The CDR3 has 16 residues. Germline V lookup: CDR1 SGHTA, CDR2 FQGNSA. CDR3 protein: CASSFIRIAGGNEQFF. The DNA for the CDR3 is TGTGCCAGCAGCTTTATCCGGATAGCGGGAGGGAATGAGCAGTTCTTC. Based on the CDR3 plus reference TRBV7-2 and TRBJ2-1, the full variable domain is GAGVSQSPSNKVTEKGKDVELRCDPISGHTALYWYRQSLGQGLEFLIYFQGNSAPDKSGLPSDRFSAERTGGSVSTLTIQRTQQEDSAVYLCASSFIRIAGGNEQFFGPGTRLTVL.

Here the CDR3 DNA reads TGTGCCATCAGTGGACATTTTTTTTCCTATGGCTACACCTTC. As protein: CAISGHFFSYGYTF. The chain employs TRBV10-3 and TRBJ1-2; the D is unclear. This CDR3 has 14 amino acids. The germline CDR1 and CDR2 sequences are ENHRY and SYGVKD. Trimming removed 4 bases from V and 4 bases from J, with 13 bases in between.

The chain is built from TRBV28 and TRBJ1-2; D is perhaps TRBD1 (6 bases). The CDR3 covers 14 residues. Trimming shortened V by 6 bases and J by 4 bases, and 15 bases separated the two germline ends. Germline-derived CDR1 and CDR2 are MDHEN and SYDVKM. CDR3 nucleotides: TGTGCCAGCAGCCCGCTTTGGGGGCCCTATGGCTACACCTTC. It specifies CASSPLWGPYGYTF.

V and J are TRBV6-6 and TRBJ1-2; 8 positions agree with TRBD1. The germline V gene encodes CDR1 MNHNY and CDR2 SVGAGI (reference sequence). V lost 6 bases to trimming and J lost 3 bases; unmatched junction nucleotides: 6. This CDR3 spans 14 amino acids. CDR3: CASRPTGGDYGYTF. The CDR3 coding sequence is TGTGCCAGCAGGCCCACAGGGGGGGACTATGGCTACACCTTC.

J is TRBJ2-1 and V is TRBV6-1; the match to TRBD2 covers 11 bases. V lost 4 bases, J lost 2 bases, and 13 bases stayed unmatched. Germline CDR1 and CDR2: MNHNS and SASEGT. The CDR3 is 19 residues long. The chain's CDR3 is CASSAGTSGSRGPYNEQFF. CDR3 coding DNA: TGTGCCAGCAGTGCCGGGACTAGCGGTTCGAGAGGCCCCTACAATGAGCAGTTCTTC.

This clone was seen once. This chain joins TRBV28 and TRBJ2-5; perhaps TRBD2 as D (6 bases). Germline V gene lookup returns CDR1 MDHEN and CDR2 SYDVKM. The V end was cut by 3 bases, the J end by 4 bases, with 27 bases between. The CDR3 totals 19 residues. The chain's CDR3 is CASSFLVRVDSLGGETQYF. The CDR3 region has the DNA TGTGCCAGCAGTTTTTTGGTTCGGGTCGACTCGCTCGGGGGAGAGACCCAGTACTTC. The whole variable domain, remainder taken from reference TRBV28 and TRBJ2-5, is DVKVTQSSRYLVKRTGEKVFLECVQDMDHENMFWYRQDPGLGLRLIYFSYDVKMKEKGDIPEGYSVSREKKERFSLILESASTNQTSMYLCASSFLVRVDSLGGETQYFGPGTRLLVL.

V and J are TRBV28 and TRBJ1-2, with no clear D. Trimming stripped 5 bases from V and 3 bases from J, with 4 bases between. Germline values: CDR1 MDHEN, CDR2 SYDVKM. This CDR3 is built from 11 residues. CDR3 DNA: TGTGCCAGCAGTAGAGACTATGGCTACACCTTC. It is translated as CASSRDYGYTF.

The chain employs TRBV29-1 and TRBJ2-7, with 9 nucleotides matching TRBD1. With 6 bases clipped from V and 4 bases from J, the junction kept 10 bases outside the gene matches. Looked up from germline, CDR1 is SQVTM and CDR2 is ANQGSEA. The CDR3 consists of 14 residues. DNA of the CDR3: TGCAGCGTACCTACCGGGACAGGGAGGTACGAGCAGTACTTC. Residues: CSVPTGTGRYEQYF.

The chain uses TRBV30 and TRBJ2-1, with a tentative D call TRBD2 (6 bases). This CDR3 has 13 amino acids. In germline, CDR1 is GTSNPN, CDR2 SVGIG (reference sequence). Deletions cut 0 bases from V and 8 bases from J, with 11 bases between. The chain's CDR3 is CAWSVGTRYEQFF. CDR3 coding DNA: TGTGCCTGGAGTGTTGGGACTCGGTATGAGCAGTTCTTC. The full variable domain, its missing parts supplied by reference TRBV30 and TRBJ2-1, is SQTIHQWPATLVQPVGSPLSLECTVEGTSNPNLYWYRQAAGRGLQLLFYSVGIGQISSEVPQNLSASRPQDRQFILSSKKLLLSDSGFYLCAWSVGTRYEQFFGPGTRLTVL.

The chain is built from TRBV11-2 and TRBJ2-1; 13 nucleotides line up with TRBD2. The CDR3 is 15 residues long. CDR1 and CDR2 from the germline V gene are SGHAT and FQNNGV. The trim removed 5 bases at V and 8 bases at J, leaving 6 bases unmatched. This chain's CDR3 is CASSPGTSGVHEQFF. CDR3 in DNA: TGTGCCAGCAGCCCCGGGACTAGCGGGGTTCATGAGCAGTTCTTC.

The rearrangement joins TRBV27 to TRBJ2-3, with unresolved D. The germline CDR1 and CDR2 sequences are MNHEY and SMNVEV (reference sequence). Deletions cut 6 bases from V and 2 bases from J, with 9 bases between. The CDR3 consists of 13 residues. Written as DNA, the CDR3 is TGTGCCAGCAGAAGACAACCCACAGATACGCAGTATTTT. This codes for CASRRQPTDTQYF.

The V and J genes are TRBV5-4 and TRBJ2-3; D perhaps matches TRBD1 (6 bases). This CDR3 has 16 residues. The ends were cut back, 4 bases at V and 4 bases at J, with 19 bases in the middle. The V gene's germline CDR1 is SGHNT and CDR2 YYREEE (reference sequence). CDR3 loop: CASSAYTGLRADTQYF. The CDR3 nucleotides are TGTGCCAGCAGCGCCTACACAGGGCTTCGGGCAGATACGCAGTATTTT.